A selection of T cell receptor beta chains follows, all from one sample in a study of neurological immune-mediated disorders. TCRdb processed the 5' RACE reads anew with MiXCR; each CDR3 protein has one entry. The repertoire holds 84,000 or so distinct CDR3 sequences, with around 13% as singletons. Sequenced input: PBMCs. The receptors stem from a female donor with HTLV-1-associated myelopathy (HAM/TSP). CDR3s include the opening cysteine and the closing phenylalanine or tryptophan. The D gene is left open where the match is weak. Size tells how often a clone was seen (once, few, many) or the class of an expanded clone, and some rows leave it out.

j_call clone_size v_call d_call cdr3_nt cdr3_aa
TRBJ1-6 many TRBV20-1 . TGCAGTGCTAACAGAGATAATTCACCCCTCCACTTT CSANRDNSPLHF
TRBJ1-1 many TRBV20-1 . TGCAGTGCTAGCGCTACAGGGTTAAATGAAGCTTTCTTT CSASATGLNEAFF
TRBJ2-2 many TRBV5-1 TRBD2 TGCGCCAGCAGCTTGACTAGCGGGGGATACACCGGGGAGCTGTTTTTT CASSLTSGGYTGELFF
TRBJ1-1 . TRBV5-4 . TGTGCCAGCAGTGTACAGGACTCGGGGGAAGCTTTCTTT CASSVQDSGEAFF
TRBJ2-3 few TRBV18 . TGTGCCAGCTCAAAACGCACAGATACGCAGTATTTT CASSKRTDTQYF
TRBJ2-3 few TRBV7-9 . TGTGCCAGCAGTCCAACCCGGGGGTCAAACACAGATACGCAGTATTTT CASSPTRGSNTDTQYF
TRBJ1-3 many TRBV5-6 . TGTGCCAGCAGTCGGCCGGTACAGGATGGAAACACCATATATTTT CASSRPVQDGNTIYF
TRBJ2-7 many TRBV27 . TGTGCCAGCAGTCACACCGCCGCTGGACCTCTTGGGGACGAGCAGTACTTC CASSHTAAGPLGDEQYF
TRBJ2-1 many TRBV6-5 . TGTGCCAGCACCTCTCCAGGGGGGTCCTACAATGAGCAGTTCTTC CASTSPGGSYNEQFF
TRBJ1-2 many TRBV29-1 . TGCAGCGTCCACGGACGGGCCTATGGCTACACCTTC CSVHGRAYGYTF
TRBJ2-5 many TRBV6-2/TRBV6-3 . TGTGCCAGCATGTACATGCCGGGGGCGGGAGAGACCCAGTACTTC CASMYMPGAGETQYF
TRBJ1-5 many TRBV6-1 . TGTGCCAGCAGTGAAGTCATGCCGGGCCCCAATCAGCCCCAGCATTTT CASSEVMPGPNQPQHF
TRBJ1-3 many TRBV29-1 . TGCAGCGCCCTCTCTGGAAACACCATATATTTT CSALSGNTIYF
TRBJ1-5 many TRBV10-3 . TGTGCCATCAGGGACAGCAATCAGCCCCAGCATTTT CAIRDSNQPQHF
TRBJ2-3 many TRBV4-1 . TGCGCCAGCAGCCAAGATCTGGATACCGCCGAAACAATCACAGATACGCAGTATTTT CASSQDLDTAETITDTQYF
TRBJ1-1 many TRBV10-3 TRBD1 TGTGCCATCGGACAGGGGGCGGGTACTGAAGCTTTCTTT CAIGQGAGTEAFF
TRBJ2-1 many TRBV5-1 TRBD2 TGCGCCAGCAGCTTGGCCGCCGGGACTAGAATGGGTAATGAGCAGTTCTTC CASSLAAGTRMGNEQFF
TRBJ1-5 many TRBV4-2 . TGTGCCAGCAGCCAAGATCAAAGGACAGCAAATCAGCCCCAGCATTTT CASSQDQRTANQPQHF
TRBJ2-1 many TRBV12-3/TRBV12-4 TRBD2 TGTGCCAGCGTTAGCGGGGGAAATGAGCAGTTCTTC CASVSGGNEQFF
TRBJ2-7 many TRBV5-1 TRBD2 TGCGCCAGCAGCTTGGTGAGCGGGGGGGCCTCCTACGAGCAGTACTTC CASSLVSGGASYEQYF
TRBJ2-3 few TRBV2 TRBD1 TGTGCCAGCAGTGAACGCACAGGGGGCGTAAATACGCAGTATTTT CASSERTGGVNTQYF
TRBJ2-7 many TRBV7-2 TRBD1 TGTGCCAGCAGCTTGAGGGACAGCGTCGAGCAGTACTTC CASSLRDSVEQYF
TRBJ2-1 many TRBV5-1 TRBD2 TGCGCCAGCAGCTTGGTCACTAGCGGTTACTACAATGAGCAGTTCTTC CASSLVTSGYYNEQFF
TRBJ2-3 many TRBV5-1 TRBD2 TGCGCCAGCAGCCAACAACTAGCGGGGAGGACAGATACGCAGTATTTT CASSQQLAGRTDTQYF
TRBJ2-7 many TRBV20-1 . TGCAGTGCGCCGCAGGGACTCTCCTACGAGCAGTACTTC CSAPQGLSYEQYF
TRBJ2-5 . TRBV24-1 . TGTGCCACCAGTGAGTCGACAGGAGAAGAGACCCAGTACTTC CATSESTGEETQYF
TRBJ1-6 . TRBV6-5 . TGTGCCAGCAGTTACTCGGGTGGGGGCCCCTCACCCTACCACTTT CASSYSGGGPSPYHF
TRBJ2-7 many TRBV5-6 . TGTGCCAGCAGCTTGGGTGTAGGGAACTCCTACGAGCAGTACTTC CASSLGVGNSYEQYF
TRBJ1-1 many TRBV5-1 . TGCGCCAGCTACCAAGGGGACACTGAAGCTTTCTTT CASYQGDTEAFF
TRBJ1-2 many TRBV29-1 . TGCAGCGGGCGGAGTTCCTATGGCTACACCTTC CSGRSSYGYTF
TRBJ2-1 many TRBV5-1 . TGCGCCAGCAGCTTGGTACGACGGGAAAATGAGCAGTTCTTC CASSLVRRENEQFF